Below are 6 T cell receptor beta chains sequenced from a single sample in a study of T cells in tumors after PD-1 blockade. Measured with immunoSEQ multiplex PCR; TCRdb has only the in-frame clones, and not every one. Of around 50,000 clones listed, 60% to 80% were seen once; the top ten hold over 15%. The sample was PBMCs, taken before anti-PD-1 treatment. The receptor set was obtained from a human donor with basal cell carcinoma.

The chain combines TRBV7-2 with TRBJ1-6, with 9 bases identical to TRBD1. The junction had 6 bases not matched to a gene; V was cut back by 5 bases and J by 10 bases. Germline V gives CDR1 SGHTA, CDR2 FQGNSA. The CDR3 consists of 14 residues. CDR3 region: CASSRDRVGSPLHF. The CDR3 nucleotides read TGTGCCAGCAGCCGGGACAGGGTGGGATCACCCCTCCACTTT.

This chain joins TRBV6-2 or TRBV6-3 and TRBJ2-5, with 14 positions matching TRBD2. Trimming at V came to 2 bases and at J to 4 bases, leaving 3 bases not matched to a gene. CDR3 size: 16 residues. Germline CDR1 and CDR2: MNHEY and SVGEGT. DNA for the CDR3: TGTGCCAGCAGTTACCGACTAGCGGGGGGGACAGAGACCCAGTACTTC. Its translation is CASSYRLAGGTETQYF.

The CDR3 DNA reads TGTGCCAGCAGCTTAGGAAGCTACAATGAGCAGTTCTTC. Translating it yields CASSLGSYNEQFF. This rearrangement joins TRBV5-4 to TRBJ2-1; no firm D call. Trimming cost V 2 bases and J 3 bases, with 6 bases left between them. Germline lookup yields CDR1 SGHNT and CDR2 YYREEE (reference sequence). The CDR3 has 13 amino acids.

The rearrangement joins TRBV28 to TRBJ2-3; D is unclear. V was cut by 6 bases and J by 4 bases, with 8 bases left in between. From germline, CDR1 is MDHEN and CDR2 SYDVKM. There are 12 residues in the CDR3. Written as DNA, the CDR3 is TGTGCCAGCAGCCAGCGTCCAGATACGCAGTATTTT. Protein product: CASSQRPDTQYF. Full variable domain (outside the CDR3, taken from reference TRBV28 and TRBJ2-3): DVKVTQSSRYLVKRTGEKVFLECVQDMDHENMFWYRQDPGLGLRLIYFSYDVKMKEKGDIPEGYSVSREKKERFSLILESASTNQTSMYLCASSQRPDTQYFGPGTRLTVL.

The J gene is TRBJ1-1, the V gene TRBV4-1; TRBD1 is a possible D gene (5 bases). The CDR3 is 16 amino acids. V was clipped by 0 bases and J by 0 bases, with 11 bases between them. Germline CDR1 and CDR2: MGHRA and YSYEKL. CDR3 nucleotide sequence: TGCGCCAGCAGCCAAGAAGACAGCGACTTGAACACTGAAGCTTTCTTT. Translated, it gives CASSQEDSDLNTEAFF.

The chain is built from TRBV15 and TRBJ2-3; tentatively, D is TRBD1 (7 bases). V was shortened by 3 bases and J by 3 bases, with 13 bases between the two germline ends. The germline CDR1 and CDR2 sequences are LNHNV and YYDKDF (reference sequence). This CDR3 spans 15 amino acids. This chain's CDR3 is CATSSRDSGTDTQYF. Here the CDR3 DNA reads TGTGCCACCAGCAGTCGGGACAGCGGGACAGATACGCAGTATTTT.